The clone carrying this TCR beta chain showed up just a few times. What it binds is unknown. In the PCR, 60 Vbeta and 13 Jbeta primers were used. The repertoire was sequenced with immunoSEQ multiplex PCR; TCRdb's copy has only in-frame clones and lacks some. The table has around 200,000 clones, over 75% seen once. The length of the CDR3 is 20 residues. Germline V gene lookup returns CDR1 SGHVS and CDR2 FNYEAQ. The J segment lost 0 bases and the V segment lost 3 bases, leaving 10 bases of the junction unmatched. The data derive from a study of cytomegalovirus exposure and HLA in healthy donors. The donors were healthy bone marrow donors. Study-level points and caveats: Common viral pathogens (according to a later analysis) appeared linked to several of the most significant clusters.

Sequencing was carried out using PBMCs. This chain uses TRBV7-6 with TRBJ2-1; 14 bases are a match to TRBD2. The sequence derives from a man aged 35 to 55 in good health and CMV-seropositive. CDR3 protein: CASSFDFGLAGGRSYNEQFF. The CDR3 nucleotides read TGTGCCAGCAGCTTTGATTTCGGACTAGCGGGGGGCCGCTCCTACAATGAGCAGTTCTTC.